The source of this T cell receptor (beta chain) is a study of PD-1 blockade in classical Hodgkin lymphoma (dated by TCRdb to the early 2020s). Study-wide context: The study used CyTOF and TCR beta sequencing to define a peripheral blood immune signature of response to PD-1 blockade in classical Hodgkin lymphoma. What the work shows at the level of the full study, not this receptor alone: Only a single clinical trial cohort was studied, and what caused the repertoire differences, possibly disease activity or prior therapy, remained undefined. Baseline TCR diversity was reported as lower in newly diagnosed patients than in healthy donors, and lower still in relapsed/refractory patients.

Genomic DNA was isolated using the Qiagen DNeasy kit from unsorted PBMCs as well as from negatively selected CD4+ and CD8+ fractions. Using primers that anneal to V and J segments, immunoSEQ multiplex PCR amplified the TCR beta CDR3 regions. A synthetic immune receptor repertoire was used to minimize amplification bias, and any residual bias was removed computationally once sequencing was done. As for the original processing: Repertoire diversity was quantified as the Shannon entropy index using custom Python scripts. Unsorted, CD4+ and CD8+ repertoires were examined separately, except in combined analyses, for which CD4+ and CD8+ sequences were merged in silico. TCRdb re-hosts the immuneACCESS table, in-frame sequences only. Its copies lack some clones; in the studies checked, an unresolved V gene accounts for under half of them, and the cause for the rest is not known. V and J calls and clone size are those listed in that table; D and trimming were worked out from the DNA. The sample contains 30,000 or so clones, 94% of them found a single time. The top ten constitute roughly 2% of the sample.

In the case of this clone: The clone's antigen remains unknown. Within one base of it there is no much larger clone, and no base qualities were kept.

Between the V and J ends, shortened by 5 bases and 2 bases respectively, the junction contains 13 bases. Taken from the germline V gene (reference sequence), the CDR1 and CDR2 loops are GTSNPN and SVGIG. Spanning cysteine to phenylalanine, the CDR3 consists of 13 amino acids. The only DNA kept is the CDR3, 39 bases in frame from the first base. This specimen's time point label, per the study, means: newly diagnosed, previously untreated cHL patient sample. As a comparison group for the relapsed/refractory trial patients, PBMCs were sequenced from patients with newly diagnosed, previously untreated classical Hodgkin lymphoma. Peripheral blood was collected in 8 mL Vacutainer Cell Preparation Tubes, from which PBMCs were isolated by centrifugation and then cryopreserved.

The chain uses TRBV30 and TRBJ2-7; the D gene is perhaps TRBD2, from 5 matching bases. The receptor's source is a human donor with classical Hodgkin lymphoma. Sequenced input: peripheral blood mononuclear cells (PBMCs). The CDR3 protein sequence reads: CAWGNGVPYEQYF. The DNA sequence reads TGTGCCTGGGGGAACGGGGTCCCCTACGAGCAGTACTTC.